This T cell receptor beta chain was identified in a study of immune cell composition in non-small cell lung cancer (dated by TCRdb to 2016 to 2017). As for the study more broadly: Histologic subtype, mostly lung adenocarcinoma or squamous cell carcinoma, was determined with H&E together with p63, CK5, Napsin A and TTF-1 immunohistochemistry. Supplementary cohort #1 consisted of approximately 9 lung adenocarcinoma cases with paired tumour/lung TCR-beta sequencing and with TIL populations generated to assess tumour reactivity. The subtype comparisons left out a few tumour specimens with TCR-beta data because those specimens were rare histological subtypes. TCR-beta sequencing (Adaptive Biotechnologies) was performed on 34 paired NSCLC tumour and non-adjacent lung specimens plus 26 tumour-only specimens.

What the study reported, not specific to this receptor: In around ten adenocarcinoma cases, a strong correlation was found between maximal tumour-associated clone frequency and TIL tumour reactivity, whereas no such correlation was found between overall clonality and TIL tumour reactivity. Tumour-associated clones >0.5% were found in nearly half of NSCLC cases, namely in around 31% of adenocarcinomas versus roughly 80% of squamous carcinomas. Only 10 cases were included in the reactivity cohort, and sequence sharing between tumour-reactive clones and the dominant in vivo tumour-associated clones was not shown. No significant correlation was found between smoking pack-years and tumour TCR-beta clonality.

TCR-beta CDR3 regions were amplified from genomic DNA by a two-step multiplex PCR, with the second step adding Illumina-compatible adaptors. TCR-beta immunosequencing was performed on an Illumina platform as a commercial immunoSEQ service. The published analysis was carried out like this. Repertoires were summarised by productive clonality and by Top 10 Clones, defined as the percentage of T-cell templates derived from the ten most frequent sequences. Values of productive clonality ranged from 0 to 1, with a monoclonal population indicated by a value of 1. Using log10 scatter plots, tumour-associated clones were identified as sequences that made up at least 0.1% of tumour T-cell templates yet were absent from the matched non-adjacent lung. Student's t-tests were used for two-group comparisons, ANOVA for comparisons across stages, and linear regression for relationships, with analyses done in GraphPad Prism7 and R. TCRdb stores this immuneACCESS table with in-frame sequences only. Part of the clones is absent; in the studies checked, under half of the shortfall reflects unresolved V genes, and no reason is known for the rest. That table is the source of V, J and clone size, and D and trimming were worked out from the DNA. Across this sample there are about 5,900 clones, with around nine tenths seen only once. The ten top clones hold 6.4% of the sample.

Non-adjacent lung tissue from the same patient, taken as far from the tumour as possible and at least 3 cm away, was used for the normal lung samples. Genomic DNA was extracted with the QIAamp DNA kit from frozen aliquots of unsorted single-cell suspensions. Tissues arrived within 2 hours of resection and were immediately processed into single-cell suspensions. Tissue was broken up mechanically, digested enzymatically with DNase I, collagenase I and hyaluronidase for roughly 32 minutes at 37 degrees C, and then filtered and RBC-lysed. The junction shows trimming of 1 base on V and 3 bases on J, and the gene matches do not reach 2 bases of it. From the cysteine through the phenylalanine, the CDR3 covers 14 amino acids. Only CDR3 DNA remains: 42 bases, in frame from the first base. The CDR1 and CDR2 encoded by the germline V gene (reference sequence) are SEHNR and FQNEAQ. As concerns this clone: This clone's antigen is unknown. Per-base qualities were not stored, and no clone one base away is much larger.

Material: non-adjacent lung tissue. The chain is assembled from TRBV7-9 and TRBJ1-2; TRBD1 fits 7 bases in the junction. This receptor was identified in a human donor with non-small cell lung cancer. At the DNA level, the sequence is TGTGCCAGCAGCTTAGTCAGGGGGGACTATGGCTACACCTTC. This gives the protein CASSLVRGDYGYTF.